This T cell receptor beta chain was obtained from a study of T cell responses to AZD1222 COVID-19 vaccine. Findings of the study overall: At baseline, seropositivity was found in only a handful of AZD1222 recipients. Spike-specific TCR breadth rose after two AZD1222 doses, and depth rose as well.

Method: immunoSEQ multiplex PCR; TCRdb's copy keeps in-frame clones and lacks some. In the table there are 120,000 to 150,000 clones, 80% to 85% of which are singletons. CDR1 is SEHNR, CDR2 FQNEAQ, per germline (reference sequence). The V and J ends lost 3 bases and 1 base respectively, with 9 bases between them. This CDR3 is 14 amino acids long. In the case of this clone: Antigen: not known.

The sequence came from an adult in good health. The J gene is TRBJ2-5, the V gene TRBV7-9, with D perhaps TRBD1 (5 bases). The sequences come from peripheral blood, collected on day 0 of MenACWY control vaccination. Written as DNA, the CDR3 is TGTGCCAGCAGCTTCCGACAGATCCAAGAGACCCAGTACTTC. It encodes CASSFRQIQETQYF.